This TCR beta chain was found in a study of vaccination effects on CD4 cells after COVID-19 (dated by TCRdb to 2022 to 2024). Some background on the complete study: Across the study, the median time from the second dose to post-vaccine sampling was 72 days (range 14 to 241). In both COVID-19 convalescent patients and infection-naive vaccine recipients, the study compared SARS-CoV-2 spike-specific CD4+ TCR repertoires from before mRNA vaccination with those from after it. The full study included roughly 11 COVID-19 convalescent patients and several SARS-CoV-2-naive healthy vaccine recipients. Cultures from other donors in the study were sequenced with the Oncomine TCR Beta short-read assay on an Illumina iSeq 100.

CDR3 length: 15 amino acids, cysteine to phenylalanine. The DNA shown is the 45-base CDR3, in frame from base 1. The germline V gene yields SGHTA for CDR1 and FQGNSA for CDR2. Trimming removed 5 bases from V and 4 bases from J, leaving 17 bases between the germline ends. This clone turned up a few times. Its antigen remains undetermined. No base quality information exists; no much larger clone differs at one position. In the ViraFEST assay, PBMC were stimulated with viral peptide pools, and TCR sequencing was then used to find antigen-specific CD4+ T cell clonotypes based on their expansion. After less than 13 days of culture, CD4+ T cells were isolated with the EasySep CD4+ T cell isolation kit. Participants received two doses of either the BNT162b2 or the mRNA-1273 mRNA SARS-CoV-2 vaccine. The absence of prior SARS-CoV-2 infection in healthy vaccine recipients was confirmed by negative nucleocapsid antibodies before and after vaccination. Each well held around 2 million PBMC cultured in IMDM containing about 5.5% human AB serum, 9 to 10 IU/ml IL-2 and gentamicin, along with roughly 10 ug/ml peptides. On days 3 and 7, half of the culture medium was replaced with fresh IL-2-containing medium. Unless otherwise noted, each peptide stimulation condition was cultured in triplicate wells. Using Ficoll-Paque Plus gradient centrifugation, PBMC were separated from whole blood and then either used fresh or cryopreserved at -140C. The overlapping peptide pools covered the spike proteins of SARS-CoV-2 as well as those of the common cold coronaviruses HCoV-NL63, HCoV-OC43 and HCoV-229E. Genomic DNA was extracted from cultured CD4+ T cells with the QIAamp micro DNA kit.

The study at large found these results: Only a small number of convalescent patients were included, and no early post-infection timepoints were available, which limited the study. At late post-vaccination timepoints, both infection-induced and vaccine-induced clones showed marked clonal contraction, consistent with waning T cell responses. Among healthy vaccine recipients, nearly all vaccine-induced clones were SARS-CoV-2 mono-reactive, and just 1 of 255 was cross-reactive with common cold coronaviruses.

Library construction relied on the immunoSEQ multiplex PCR assay. DNA from the cultured, isolated CD4+ T cells was subjected to TCR beta CDR3 sequencing. The authors' analysis ran thus. Non-productive TCR sequences were removed, reads were trimmed to the CDR3 region, and CDR3s of at least 7 amino acids were retained. Antigen-specific clonotypes were identified with the MANAFEST web app by comparing expansion in peptide wells against reference cultures. For clones to be considered positive, expansion at FDR<0.05 versus reference and all other wells, an odds ratio above 5, and a frequency above 0.1% in two replicate wells were required. Cross-reactive clonotypes were defined as significantly expanded in SARS-CoV-2 spike wells and in at least one common cold coronavirus spike condition. Using the stringdist R package, CDR3 similarity was measured by Levenshtein distance, and unrooted trees were constructed with ape in R 3.6.1. As stored in TCRdb, this immuneACCESS dataset retains in-frame rearrangements with V and J assigned. A fraction of the clones does not appear; measured against another copy, unresolved V genes explain less than half of the discrepancy, and the remainder lacks a known reason. For V, J and clone size, that table is used; D and trimming come from the DNA. This sample holds roughly 59,000 clones; around 82% were observed only once. About 2.1% of the sample rests with the top ten.

Rearrangement joined TRBV7-2 to TRBJ1-1, with TRBD1 as a weak D call on 5 bases. The receptor's source is a human donor who received a COVID-19 vaccine. The input for sequencing was CD4+ T cells from PBMCs cultured with HCoV-OC43 spike peptides, taken after COVID-19 vaccination. Per the publication, the cell subset or site label means: HCoV-OC43 spike overlapping peptide pool stimulation. This receptor has the CDR3 CASSPGRGRATEAFF. The DNA reads as follows: TGTGCCAGCAGCCCGGGTCGGGGGAGGGCCACTGAAGCTTTCTTT. Extended through the reference TRBV7-2 and TRBJ1-1 proteins, this CDR3 yields the full variable domain: GAGVSQSPSNKVTEKGKDVELRCDPISGHTALYWYRQSLGQGLEFLIYFQGNSAPDKSGLPSDRFSAERTGGSVSTLTIQRTQQEDSAVYLCASSPGRGRATEAFFGQGTRLTVV.